Ten or more counts support the clone carrying this TCR beta chain. Its cognate antigen is unknown. Pregnant or lactating patients were excluded, as were those with uncontrolled infection or other autoimmune disease. This entry comes from a study of T cells in Graves' hyperthyroidism and ophthalmopathy. Study results and limitations: Most thyroid clonotypes expanded above 0.001 appeared in blood too. For ophthalmopathy, model prediction preceded onset by a median around 7 months.

Amplification of TCR beta CDR3 regions used RNA as the template. The study used the HTBI primer set for a first-round RT-PCR of the TCR CDR3. TCRdb reprocessed the multiplex PCR reads via MiXCR and lists one record per CDR3 protein. This table has over 300,000 distinct CDR3 sequences, 14% appearing once. Sequencing used blood. The clonotype was recovered from a woman aged 60-70 years with Graves' hyperthyroidism.

CDR3 in amino acids: CASRRDIGQETQYF. The CDR3 nucleotides read TGTGCCAGCAGGCGGGACATAGGACAAGAGACCCAGTACTTC. V and J are TRBV3-1 and TRBJ2-5, with D tentatively TRBD1 or TRBD2 (6 bases each). V was shortened by 6 bases and J by 2 bases, with 13 bases between the two germline ends. This CDR3 contains 14 residues. Looked up from germline, CDR1 is LGHDT and CDR2 is YNNKEL (reference sequence).